This T cell receptor (beta chain) is from a study of T cell responses to AZD1222 COVID-19 vaccine (dated by TCRdb to about 2021). Background on the whole study: AZD1222 recipients given second doses at about 4 weeks or at about 12 weeks were pooled, since spike-specific TCR depth and breadth were not found to differ between the two schedules. A total of about 230 trial participants underwent TCR sequencing, of whom about 210 received two doses of AZD1222 and about 25 received two doses of the MenACWY control vaccine. Trial participants were enrolled into age subgroups of 18-55, 56-69 and 70-plus years, which contained approximately 150, 28 and 58 TCR-sequenced participants, respectively. Paper-wide results and their limitations: Conclusions about previously exposed vaccinees are limited, since just six AZD1222 recipients were seropositive for SARS-CoV-2 at baseline. Nearly half of unique spike-specific TCRs reportedly recognized epitopes outside regions mutated in the B.1.351 and B.1.1.7 variants. Because no day 14 peak-response samples were available, the repertoires could be characterized only after the peak T cell response. A significant rise in spike-specific TCR breadth and depth was observed after two AZD1222 doses relative to day 0 and relative to MenACWY recipients. Most participants were white British and females outnumbered males, and the authors suggested that clonal diversity may have been underestimated. The 56-69-year group was small, and its depth increase did not reach significance, likely because of low power. Vaccine-associated CD4 TCRs spanned the whole spike protein, with dominant responses in regions 160-218 and 743-854.

The time point label, as the study defines it: baseline before first vaccination. Vaccinee samples came from UK trials COV001 and COV002, including a single-blind randomized controlled phase 2/3 trial of AZD1222 (ChAdOx1 nCoV-19) in healthy adults. For TCRbeta chain sequencing, PBMC samples were collected from trial participants at day 0 and at day 28 after the second dose. According to the germline V gene (reference sequence), CDR1 reads DFQATT and CDR2 reads SNEGSKA. Counted from cysteine to phenylalanine, this CDR3 has 16 amino acids. Only the CDR3 region is kept as DNA, spanning 48 bases read in frame from base 1. At the junction V is shortened by 3 bases and J by 3 bases, with 17 bases in between. In the case of this clone: Its antigen specificity is not known. No base quality values were provided; no much bigger clone lies one nucleotide off.

The CDR3 regions of human TCRbeta chains were analyzed by immunosequencing. In the original analysis: TCRs in the repertoires were matched against a reference library of SARS-CoV-2-specific TCRs that had been generated with the MIRA antigen-specificity platform. Breadth was defined as the fraction of unique TCRs that were SARS-CoV-2-associated, and depth was defined as the fraction of total T cells that were SARS-CoV-2-associated. Using the MIRA data, each spike-specific TCR was mapped to the spike region that the TCR reacts to and placed in a CD4 or CD8 class. Log10-transformed breadth and depth values were compared by one-way ANOVA with Sidak's multiple comparisons tests. This is the immuneACCESS table as TCRdb keeps it, with only in-frame sequences that have V and J called. A part of the clones is gone; compared with another copy, unresolved V genes explain less than half, and the rest is unexplained. The D gene and trimming were derived from the DNA, and the V and J assignments and clone size from that table. The sample table lists about 92,000 clones, roughly nine tenths of them with a count of one. About 1.5% of the sample is held by the ten biggest clonotypes.

Recombination linked TRBV20-1 to TRBJ2-2; D gene: possibly TRBD2, on 6 matching bases. Sequenced material: peripheral blood, taken on day 0 of AZD1222 vaccination. The receptor was derived from an adult in good health. The DNA sequence follows: TGCAGTGCTAGTCCCTCCGGGACTTCCTACACCGGGGAGCTGTTTTTT. Its protein is CSASPSGTSYTGELFF.